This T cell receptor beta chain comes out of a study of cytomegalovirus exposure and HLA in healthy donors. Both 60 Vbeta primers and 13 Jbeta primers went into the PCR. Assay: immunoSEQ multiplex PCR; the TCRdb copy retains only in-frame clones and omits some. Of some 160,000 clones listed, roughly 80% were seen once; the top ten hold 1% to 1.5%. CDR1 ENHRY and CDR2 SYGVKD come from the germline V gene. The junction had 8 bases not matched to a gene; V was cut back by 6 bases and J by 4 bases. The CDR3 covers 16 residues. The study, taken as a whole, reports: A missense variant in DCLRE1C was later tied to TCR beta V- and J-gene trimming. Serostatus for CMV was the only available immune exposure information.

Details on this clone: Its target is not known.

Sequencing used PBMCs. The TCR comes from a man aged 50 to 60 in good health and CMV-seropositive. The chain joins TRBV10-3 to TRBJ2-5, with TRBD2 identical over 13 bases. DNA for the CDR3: TGTGCCATCAGCCCCGGGACTAGCGGGGTTGGAGAGACCCAGTACTTC. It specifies CAISPGTSGVGETQYF.